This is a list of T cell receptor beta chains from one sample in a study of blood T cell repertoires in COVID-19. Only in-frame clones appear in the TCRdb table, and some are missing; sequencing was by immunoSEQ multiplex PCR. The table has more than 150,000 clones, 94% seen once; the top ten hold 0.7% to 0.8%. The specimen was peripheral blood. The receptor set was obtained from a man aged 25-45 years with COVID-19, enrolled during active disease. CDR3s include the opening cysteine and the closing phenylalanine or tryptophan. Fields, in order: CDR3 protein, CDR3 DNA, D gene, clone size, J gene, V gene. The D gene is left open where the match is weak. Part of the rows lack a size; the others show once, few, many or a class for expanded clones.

CAISRADSSGNTIYF	TGTGCCATCAGTCGCGCTGACTCCTCTGGAAACACCATATATTTT	NA	NA	TRBJ1-3	TRBV10-3
CASSLEGYRSSGANVLTF	TGTGCCAGCAGCTTAGAAGGTTACAGGAGCTCTGGGGCCAACGTCCTGACTTTC	NA	NA	TRBJ2-6	TRBV7-9
CASSYSSGAGANVLTF	TGTGCCAGCAGTTACTCTTCCGGGGCTGGGGCCAACGTCCTGACTTTC	NA	NA	TRBJ2-6	TRBV6-6
CASSLERGTEAFF	TGTGCCAGCAGCTTGGAGAGAGGTACTGAAGCTTTCTTT	NA	NA	TRBJ1-1	TRBV5-6
CASSPRRPRVGEQYF	TGTGCCAGCTCACCCCGCCGGCCACGGGTTGGAGAGCAGTACTTC	NA	NA	TRBJ2-7	TRBV18
CASSPRKNTIYF	TGTGCCAGCAGTCCGCGTAAAAACACCATATATTTT	NA	NA	TRBJ1-3	TRBV12-3/TRBV12-4
CASSQGVGEQYF	TGTGCCAGTAGTCAGGGGGTAGGGGAGCAGTACTTC	TRBD1	NA	TRBJ2-7	TRBV19
CASSFQQGAAGRGYTF	TGTGCCAGCAGCTTTCAACAGGGGGCCGCGGGGAGAGGCTACACCTTC	TRBD1	NA	TRBJ1-2	TRBV5-4
CASKLAGRETQYF	TGTGCCAGCAAACTAGCGGGGAGGGAGACCCAGTACTTC	TRBD2	NA	TRBJ2-5	TRBV12-3/TRBV12-4
CASSFGQGARADTQYF	TGTGCCAGCAGCTTCGGACAGGGGGCCAGGGCAGATACGCAGTATTTT	TRBD1	once	TRBJ2-3	TRBV11-3
CASSPRLAGASVQGTQYF	TGTGCCAGCAGCCCGAGACTAGCGGGGGCCTCCGTTCAGGGTACGCAGTATTTT	TRBD2	NA	TRBJ2-3	TRBV5-5
CASSDGLAGYNEQFF	TGTGCCAGCAGTGATGGACTAGCGGGCTACAATGAGCAGTTCTTC	TRBD2	NA	TRBJ2-1	TRBV6-4
CASGAGRVVYGYTF	TGTGCCAGCGGGGCAGGGAGGGTAGTCTATGGCTACACCTTC	NA	NA	TRBJ1-2	TRBV2
CASSPPGQGPSEQYF	TGTGCCAGCAGTCCCCCGGGACAGGGTCCGTCCGAGCAGTACTTC	TRBD1	NA	TRBJ2-7	TRBV28
CATSTDRGWNQPQHF	TGTGCCACCAGCACGGACAGGGGGTGGAATCAGCCCCAGCATTTT	TRBD1	NA	TRBJ1-5	TRBV15
CASSFAGGLFYEQYF	TGTGCCAGCAGCTTTGCCGGCGGGCTCTTCTACGAGCAGTACTTC	NA	NA	TRBJ2-7	TRBV7-3
CASSAVGLGDNEQFF	TGTGCCAGCAGTGCCGTGGGACTAGGTGACAATGAGCAGTTCTTC	TRBD2	NA	TRBJ2-1	TRBV2
CASSSLFSLQGSEQFF	TGCGCCAGCAGCAGCTTGTTTTCCCTACAGGGAAGTGAGCAGTTCTTC	NA	NA	TRBJ2-1	TRBV5-1
CASSYSYRNTEAFF	TGTGCCAGCAGTTACTCGTACAGGAACACTGAAGCTTTCTTT	NA	NA	TRBJ1-1	TRBV6-5
CASSHRGGMDTEAFF	TGCGCCAGCAGCCATCGCGGGGGAATGGACACTGAAGCTTTCTTT	NA	NA	TRBJ1-1	TRBV4-1